Listed here are 19 T cell receptor beta chains from one sample, sequenced in a study of human T cells and chemical hapten exposure. Specified time point: pre-sensitization, week 0. The treatment: therapeutic diphenylcyclopropenone sensitization with weekly scalp DPC. TCRdb passed the RACE reads through MiXCR, listing each CDR3 protein once. The table has more than 300,000 distinct CDR3 sequences, approximately 5.1% seen once. Sequencing was performed on whole blood, taken in connection with sensitization to the hapten diphenylcyclopropenone (DPC). Every receptor here comes from a woman aged 45-59 years with alopecia areata. Some clones in this sample may be carry-over from other donors' samples.

This clonotype was detected a few times. J is TRBJ2-7 and V is TRBV27; possible D gene TRBD1, 6 bases. Germline CDR1 MNHEY, CDR2 SMNVEV (reference sequence). The CDR3 is 14 residues long. Trimming removed 2 bases at V and 5 bases at J, with 13 bases between. The CDR3 sequence: CASSLPGTPHEQYF. CDR3 DNA sequence: TGTGCCAGCAGTTTACCCGGGACACCCCACGAGCAGTACTTC.

This clonotype has more than one count but fewer than ten. The chain uses TRBV27 and TRBJ1-5, with 12 bases fitting TRBD1. Germline V gene sequence: CDR1 MNHEY, CDR2 SMNVEV (reference sequence). Unmatched junction bases numbered 3, after V lost 6 bases and J lost 6 bases. The CDR3 is 14 amino acids. CDR3: CASRGTGGIQPQHF. For the CDR3, the DNA is TGTGCCAGCAGAGGGACAGGGGGCATTCAGCCCCAGCATTTT.

This clonotype was observed a few times. This sequence joins TRBV30 and TRBJ1-1, with D perhaps TRBD1 (5 bases). This CDR3 has 13 amino acids. V lost 5 bases to trimming and J lost 1 base, with 11 bases between them. Germline V lookup: CDR1 GTSNPN, CDR2 SVGIG (reference sequence). The CDR3 spells CAWALTGNTEAFF. The CDR3 coding sequence is TGTGCCTGGGCCCTCACAGGGAACACTGAAGCTTTCTTT.

The V call is TRBV2, the J call TRBJ2-7; 9 bases line up with TRBD1. The J segment lost 5 bases and the V segment lost 4 bases, leaving 6 bases of the junction unmatched. The germline V gene has CDR1 SNHLY and CDR2 FYNNEI. The CDR3 spans 14 residues. The CDR3 is CASSVWDRAHEQYF. DNA of the CDR3: TGTGCCAGCAGTGTCTGGGACAGGGCCCACGAGCAGTACTTC.

This clonotype was counted many times. J is TRBJ2-3 and V is TRBV29-1, with a possible D match to TRBD1 (5 bases). Trimming removed 5 bases at V and 4 bases at J, with 10 bases between. Germline assignment: CDR1 SQVTM and CDR2 ANQGSEA. The CDR3 loop spans 12 amino acids. CDR3 amino acids: CSVQGSPDTQYF. CDR3 nucleotides: TGCAGCGTTCAGGGCTCTCCAGATACGCAGTATTTT.

In the case of this clonotype: This may stem from a read error, because a much larger clone lies one nucleotide away. For the CDR3, the DNA is TGCAGCGTTGAAGATATCGGAGCTGAGCGGTTCTTC. This translates into CSVEDIGAERFF. The chain joins TRBV29-1 to TRBJ2-1; unclear D gene. This CDR3 spans 12 amino acids. Germline values: CDR1 SQVTM, CDR2 ANQGSEA.

V gene TRBV5-1 combines with J gene TRBJ2-2, with 8 bases lining up with TRBD1. The junction had 2 bases not matched to a gene; V was cut back by 1 base and J by 3 bases. Germline V CDR1 and CDR2: SGHRS, YFSETQ. The CDR3 is 15 amino acids. The CDR3 spells CASSLQGAHTGELFF. The DNA for the CDR3 is TGCGCCAGCAGCTTGCAGGGGGCGCACACCGGGGAGCTGTTTTTT. The entire variable domain, with the rest obtained from reference TRBV5-1 and TRBJ2-2, is as follows: KAGVTQTPRYLIKTRGQQVTLSCSPISGHRSVSWYQQTPGQGLQFLFEYFSETQRNKGNFPGRFSGRQFSNSRSEMNVSTLELGDSALYLCASSLQGAHTGELFFGEGSRLTVL.

This clonotype showed up many times. V is TRBV24-1 and J is TRBJ2-3, with 8 bases aligning to TRBD1. V lost 3 bases to trimming and J lost 5 bases; unmatched junction nucleotides: 3. Germline loops: CDR1 KGHDR, CDR2 SFDVKD. The CDR3 covers 14 residues. CDR3 residues: CATSDPQGGDTQYF. CDR3 nucleotide sequence: TGTGCCACCAGTGATCCACAGGGGGGAGATACGCAGTATTTT.

This clonotype was detected only a few times. The rearrangement uses TRBV28 and TRBJ1-5; D remains unclear. V was clipped by 5 bases and J by 5 bases, with 7 bases between them. CDR1 is MDHEN and CDR2 is SYDVKM in the germline V gene. CDR3 length: 12 amino acids. The CDR3 sequence: CASSIPYQPQHF. DNA for the CDR3: TGTGCCAGCAGTATCCCTTATCAGCCCCAGCATTTT.

This chain links TRBV28 with TRBJ2-7; 9 bases are shared with TRBD2. From germline, CDR1 is MDHEN and CDR2 SYDVKM. This CDR3 is built from 13 residues. CDR3: CKVGREGSYEQYF. CDR3 coding DNA: TGTAAAGTTGGGCGGGAGGGTTCCTACGAGCAGTACTTC.

At least ten counts were recorded for this clonotype. The chain employs TRBV15 and TRBJ2-5, with TRBD1 matching over 7 bases. The CDR3 spans 18 residues. Trimming took 0 bases from V and 1 from J; bases not matched to a gene: 11. Per the germline V gene, CDR1 is LNHNV and CDR2 is YYDKDF (reference sequence). The CDR3 DNA is TGTGCCACCAGCAGAGATTACGACGGGACAGACCCCCAAGAGACCCAGTACTTC. It specifies CATSRDYDGTDPQETQYF.

The chain combines TRBV4-3 with TRBJ2-5; D ambiguous. Germline V lookup: CDR1 LGHNA, CDR2 YSLEER. V lost 4 bases, J lost 5 bases, and 11 bases lay in between. This CDR3 has 13 amino acids. The CDR3 bases are TGCGCCAGCAGCCGCAAGGAATTTGAGACCCAGTACTTC. Protein product: CASSRKEFETQYF.

This clonotype was observed a handful of times. V is TRBV7-9 and J is TRBJ2-1, with 7 bases fitting TRBD2. The V segment lost 4 bases and the J segment 6 bases; nucleotides outside the gene matches: 9. The CDR3 spans 15 residues. CDR1 is SEHNR, CDR2 FQNEAQ, per germline (reference sequence). The CDR3 DNA reads TGTGCCAGCAGCTCTAGCGGCCTATCCCCCAATGAGCAGTTCTTC. Protein sequence: CASSSSGLSPNEQFF. The whole variable domain, filled in from reference TRBV7-9 and TRBJ2-1, reads DTGVSQNPRHKITKRGQNVTFRCDPISEHNRLYWYRQTLGQGPEFLTYFQNEAQLEKSRLLSDRFSAERPKGSFSTLEIQRTEQGDSAMYLCASSSSGLSPNEQFFGPGTRLTVL.

This clonotype was recorded a few times. The gene calls are TRBV20-1 and TRBJ2-3; 7 bases agree with TRBD1. CDR1 DFQATT and CDR2 SNEGSKA come from the germline V gene (reference sequence). V shed 3 bases and J 0 bases; nucleotides not matched to a gene: 6. This CDR3 has 15 amino acids. CDR3 bases: TGCAGTGCTAGTCCGGACAGGCCTAGCACAGATACGCAGTATTTT. Translation: CSASPDRPSTDTQYF.

This clonotype was found many times. The chain links TRBV12-3 or TRBV12-4 to TRBJ2-5; maybe TRBD2 (5 bases). The V end was cut by 5 bases, the J end by 3 bases, with 10 bases between. The CDR3 covers 13 residues. The CDR3 is CASSPPGKETQYF. The CDR3 DNA is TGTGCCAGCAGTCCACCGGGGAAAGAGACCCAGTACTTC.

The chain carries TRBV20-1 and TRBJ1-3; D uncertain. The germline V and J ends were trimmed by 6 bases and 1 base, with 7 bases remaining between them. In germline, CDR1 is DFQATT, CDR2 SNEGSKA (reference sequence). The CDR3 runs 12 residues. DNA of the CDR3: TGCAGTGCCGGGGATTCTGGAAACACCATATATTTT. This sequence encodes CSAGDSGNTIYF.

This clonotype was counted ten times or more. V usage is TRBV6-5 and J usage is TRBJ1-1; no definite D call. CDR1 MNHEY and CDR2 SVGAGI come from the germline V gene. Trimming removed 5 bases at V and 7 bases at J, with 11 bases between. The CDR3 is made up of 12 amino acids. The CDR3 here is CASSPGRSEAFF. CDR3 sequence (DNA): TGTGCCAGCAGTCCCGGACGGAGTGAAGCTTTCTTT.

This clonotype showed up many times. The chain recombines TRBV5-8 with TRBJ1-1, with D possibly being TRBD1 (6 bases). V was trimmed by 4 bases and J by 5 bases, leaving 15 bases between them. The CDR3 runs 14 residues. Germline CDR1 is SGHTS and CDR2 is YDEGEE. This chain's CDR3 is CASSGTSRGTEAFF. In DNA, the CDR3 is TGTGCCAGCAGCGGAACATCAAGGGGGACTGAAGCTTTCTTT.

The rearrangement links TRBV29-1 to TRBJ1-2; D is perhaps TRBD1 (5 bases). From germline, CDR1 is SQVTM and CDR2 ANQGSEA. V was pared by 6 bases and J by 0 bases, with 20 bases between. The CDR3 has 16 amino acids. The CDR3 protein is CSVRYPGGAANYGYTF. The DNA of the CDR3 is TGCAGCGTCCGTTACCCGGGCGGGGCGGCTAACTATGGCTACACCTTC.